This T cell receptor beta chain comes out of a study of graft-versus-host responses after intestinal transplantation. Overall study context: All recipients were transplanted with multivisceral, liver-intestinal, or isolated intestinal grafts. Study-level findings and limits: GvH clone levels peaked in circulation, and this peak was associated with early post-transplant HvG declines. GvH clones appeared in recipient marrow, some first in ileum or blood. High graft-versus-host to host-versus-graft clonal ratios were found in allografts of patients who had graft-donor T cell macrochimerism.

Here immunoSEQ multiplex PCR was the method, and the copy in TCRdb shows in-frame clones only, minus some. The sample has around 92,000 clones; 86% are singletons. Germline values: CDR1 LGHNA, CDR2 YNFKEQ. V lost 1 base and J lost 0; bases outside the gene matches: 0. This CDR3 comprises 15 residues. Details on this clone: Its target is not known.

Sequenced here: PBMCs, sampled 255 days after intestinal transplant. This TCR was recovered from a human patient who received an intestinal transplant, so some T cells may come from the graft donor. This chain joins TRBV4-2 and TRBJ2-7, with TRBD2 identical over 10 bases. CDR3 nucleotides: TGTGCCAGCAGCCAAGCTAGCGGGAGCTCCTACGAGCAGTACTTC. Translation: CASSQASGSSYEQYF.